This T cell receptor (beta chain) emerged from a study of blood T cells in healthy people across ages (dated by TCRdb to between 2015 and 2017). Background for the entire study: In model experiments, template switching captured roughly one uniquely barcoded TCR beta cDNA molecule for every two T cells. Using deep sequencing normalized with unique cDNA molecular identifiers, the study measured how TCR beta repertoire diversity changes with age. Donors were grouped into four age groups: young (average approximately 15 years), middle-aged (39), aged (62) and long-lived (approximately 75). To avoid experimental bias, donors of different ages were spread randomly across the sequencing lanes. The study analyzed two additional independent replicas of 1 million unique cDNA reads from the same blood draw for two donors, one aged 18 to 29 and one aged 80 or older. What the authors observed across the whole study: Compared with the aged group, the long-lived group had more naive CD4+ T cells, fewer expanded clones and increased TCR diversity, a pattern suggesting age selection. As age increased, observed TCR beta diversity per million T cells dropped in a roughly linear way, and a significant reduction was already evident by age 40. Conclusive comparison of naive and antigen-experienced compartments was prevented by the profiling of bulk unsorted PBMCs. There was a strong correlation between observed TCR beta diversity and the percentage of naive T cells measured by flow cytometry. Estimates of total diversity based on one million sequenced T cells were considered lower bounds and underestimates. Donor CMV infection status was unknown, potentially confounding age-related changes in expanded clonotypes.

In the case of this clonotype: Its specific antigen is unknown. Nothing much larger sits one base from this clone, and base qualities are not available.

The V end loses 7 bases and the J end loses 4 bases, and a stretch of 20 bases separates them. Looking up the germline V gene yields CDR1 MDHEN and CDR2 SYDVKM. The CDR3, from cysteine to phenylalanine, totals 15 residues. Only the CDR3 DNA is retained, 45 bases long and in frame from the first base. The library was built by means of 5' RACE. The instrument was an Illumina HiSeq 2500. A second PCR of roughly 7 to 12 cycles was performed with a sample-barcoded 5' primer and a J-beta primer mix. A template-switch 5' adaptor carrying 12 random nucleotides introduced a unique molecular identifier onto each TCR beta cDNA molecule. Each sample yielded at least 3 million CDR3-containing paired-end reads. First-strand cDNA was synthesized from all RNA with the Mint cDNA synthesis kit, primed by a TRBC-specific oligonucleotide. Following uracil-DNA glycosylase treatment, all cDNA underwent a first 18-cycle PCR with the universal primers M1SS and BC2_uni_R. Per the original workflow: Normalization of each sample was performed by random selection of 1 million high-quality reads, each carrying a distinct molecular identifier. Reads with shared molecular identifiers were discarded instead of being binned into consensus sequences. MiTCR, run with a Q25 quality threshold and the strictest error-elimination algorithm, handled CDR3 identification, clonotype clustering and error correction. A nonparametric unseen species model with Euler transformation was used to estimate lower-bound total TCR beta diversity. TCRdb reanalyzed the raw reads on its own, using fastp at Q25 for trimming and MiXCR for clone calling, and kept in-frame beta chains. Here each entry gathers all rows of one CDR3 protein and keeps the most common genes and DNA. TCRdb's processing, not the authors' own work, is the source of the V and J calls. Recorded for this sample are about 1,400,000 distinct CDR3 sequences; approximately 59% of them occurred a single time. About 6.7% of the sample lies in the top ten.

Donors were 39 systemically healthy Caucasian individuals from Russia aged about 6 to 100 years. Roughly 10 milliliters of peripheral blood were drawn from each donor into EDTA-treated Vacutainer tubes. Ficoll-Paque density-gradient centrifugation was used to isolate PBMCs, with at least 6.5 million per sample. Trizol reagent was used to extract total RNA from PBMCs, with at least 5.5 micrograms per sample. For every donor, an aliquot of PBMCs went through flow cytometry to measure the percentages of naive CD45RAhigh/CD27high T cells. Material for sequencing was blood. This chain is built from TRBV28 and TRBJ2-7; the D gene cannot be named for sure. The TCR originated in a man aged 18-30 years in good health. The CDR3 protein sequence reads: CASTQVPTSKYEQYF. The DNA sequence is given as TGTGCCAGCACGCAAGTGCCGACCTCAAAATACGAGCAGTACTTC.